This T cell receptor (beta chain) was documented in a study of blood T cell repertoires in COVID-19. As for the study in general: The study drew acute and convalescent COVID-19 samples from the United States, Italy and Spain. T cells, B-cell-depleted T cells, or PBMCs provided the cDNA or gDNA that served as material.

CDR1 is MDHEN and CDR2 is SYDVKM in the germline V gene. With V trimmed by 4 bases and J by 8 bases, 5 bases remained unmatched. CDR3 length equals 15 residues. Original data processing: For nucleated cells, counts were estimated from reference gene primer amplification. Profiling relied on immunoSEQ multiplex PCR, and the TCRdb table lists in-frame clones only, not all of them. V, J and clone size derive from that table, while D and trimming were established from the DNA sequence. Among some 250,000 clones listed, roughly 80% were seen once. V is TRBV28 and J is TRBJ2-1; 13 bases map to TRBD2. Specimen: peripheral blood. The sequence was collected from a woman aged 18-29 years with acute or convalescent COVID-19. For the CDR3, the DNA is TGTGCCAGCAGTTCCGGACTAGCGGGAGCCGATGAGCAGTTCTTC. Protein sequence: CASSSGLAGADEQFF.